One T cell receptor (beta chain) is described in this entry. This specimen belongs to a study of T cells expressing NK-cell markers. As for the study in general: It was sorted CD3+CD56+NKG2C+, CD3+CD56+NKG2C- and CD3+CD56-NKG2C+ T cells that supplied the TCR beta repertoires.

Template switching by 5'RACE with UMIs generated the TCR beta cDNA. TCRdb reprocessed the 5' RACE reads, keeping one entry per CDR3 protein, no DNA. The sample has 400,000 to 450,000 distinct CDR3 sequences, and its top ten clones hold 6% to 9.5%. The CDR3 runs 18 residues. Germline lookup yields CDR1 LGHNA and CDR2 YNFKEQ. The sequencing sample was made of blood T cells: a sorted CD56 or NKG2C T cell subset, CD4+ or CD8+ T cells, or bulk PBMC T cells (not recorded which). V gene TRBV4-2 combines with J gene TRBJ2-7; the TCRdb call, TRBD2, lacks DNA for checking. This TCR was recovered from a woman aged 18-70 years in good health. CDR3 in amino acids: CASSQERVGGSFHYEQYF.